This TCR beta chain was identified in a study of T cells in Graves' hyperthyroidism and ophthalmopathy. Study in general: Peripheral blood collection took place at initial diagnosis, before any treatment.

RNA transcripts were the template for amplifying TCR beta CDR3 regions. Using the HTBI primer set, a first-round RT-PCR was run on the TCR CDR3. MiXCR was run by TCRdb on the multiplex PCR reads, yielding one entry per CDR3 protein. The table has about 740,000 distinct CDR3 sequences, 14% seen once. Germline lookup yields CDR1 WSHSY and CDR2 SAAADI. V gave up 0 bases and J gave up 6 bases; unmatched junction bases: 5. The CDR3 has 16 residues. Study results and caveats: In the blood, most expanded thyroid clonotypes above 0.001 appeared as well. In simple terms, a model built on 13 V-J features told ophthalmopathy apart from stable hyperthyroidism.

This clonotype was picked up many times. The antigen is undetermined. The rearrangement uses TRBV10-2 and TRBJ1-2; 12 bases agree with TRBD1. The source of this sequence is a woman under 30 with Graves' hyperthyroidism. Source material: blood. CDR3 amino acids: CASSESPGQGADGYTF. The CDR3 region has the DNA TGCGCCAGCAGTGAGTCTCCGGGACAGGGGGCCGATGGCTACACCTTC.